This TCR beta chain was profiled in a study of T cells of healthy individuals. The J segment lost 2 bases and the V segment lost 3 bases, leaving 17 bases of the junction unmatched. CDR1 and CDR2 from the germline V gene are DFQATT and SNEGSKA (reference sequence). The CDR3 loop spans 18 amino acids. TCRdb re-analysed the 5' RACE reads in MiXCR, keeping a single row per CDR3 protein. The sample consists of roughly 87,000 distinct CDR3 sequences, approximately 15% of them appearing once. The TCR was taken from a human donor in good health. V usage is TRBV20-1 and J usage is TRBJ2-3; 7 positions agree with TRBD2. For the CDR3, the DNA is TGCAGTGCTAGCAATCAGGGTGGGCGGGAGCCAACCACAGATACGCAGTATTTT. Translated: CSASNQGGREPTTDTQYF.